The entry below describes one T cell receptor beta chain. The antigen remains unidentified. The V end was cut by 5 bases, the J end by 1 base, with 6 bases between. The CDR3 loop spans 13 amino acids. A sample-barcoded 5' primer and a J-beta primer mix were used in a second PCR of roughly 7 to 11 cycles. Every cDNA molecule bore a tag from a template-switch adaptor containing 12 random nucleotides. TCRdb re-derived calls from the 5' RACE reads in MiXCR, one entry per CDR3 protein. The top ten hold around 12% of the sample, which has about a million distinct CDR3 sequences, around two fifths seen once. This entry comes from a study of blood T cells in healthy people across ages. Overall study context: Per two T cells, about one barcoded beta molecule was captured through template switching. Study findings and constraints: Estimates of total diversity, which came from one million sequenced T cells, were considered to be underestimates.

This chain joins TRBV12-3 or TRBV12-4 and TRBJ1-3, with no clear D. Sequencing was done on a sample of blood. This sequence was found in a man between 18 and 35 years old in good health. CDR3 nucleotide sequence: TGTGCCAGCAGTACCGGTTCTGGAAACACCATATATTTT. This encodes CASSTGSGNTIYF.